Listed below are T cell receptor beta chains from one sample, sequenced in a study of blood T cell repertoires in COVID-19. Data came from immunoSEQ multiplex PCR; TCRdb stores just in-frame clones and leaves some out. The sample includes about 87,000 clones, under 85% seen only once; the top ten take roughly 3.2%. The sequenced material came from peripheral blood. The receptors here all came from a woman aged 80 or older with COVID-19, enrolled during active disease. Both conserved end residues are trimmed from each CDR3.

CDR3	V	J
ASSLMARGNQPQH	TRBV27	TRBJ1-5
ASSQSDRYEQY	TRBV16	TRBJ2-7
ASSQLGARGAF	TRBV28	TRBJ1-1
ASSIRPGGRESPLH	TRBV11-2	TRBJ1-6
ASSRTAAELGAF	TRBV2	TRBJ1-1
ASRRTSGGINEQF	TRBV6-5	TRBJ2-1
AAKPGTGVRNEQF	TRBV10-3	TRBJ2-1
ASSNAGPQTYEQY	TRBV27	TRBJ2-7
AISSGGTNEKLF	TRBV10-3	TRBJ1-4
ASSKPDRPSGNTIY	TRBV21-1	TRBJ1-3
ASSRSGYTEAF	TRBV27	TRBJ1-1
ASWTGTGAEAF	TRBV27	TRBJ1-1
AYWGGGSDTQY	TRBV30	TRBJ2-3
ASSLVREAYTEAF	TRBV5-4	TRBJ1-1
ASSTGLGQPQH	TRBV12-3/TRBV12-4	TRBJ1-5
ASSIRQGDSPLH	TRBV19	TRBJ1-6
ASSARQGMDQETQY	TRBV18	TRBJ2-5
ASSPRTRGGYT	TRBV11-2	TRBJ1-2
ASSGLAGPSEQY	TRBV19	TRBJ2-7
ASSLLTRVAGDVYNEQF	TRBV5-1	TRBJ2-1
SASRGGPTDTQY	TRBV20-1	TRBJ2-3
ASSRQGEGAF	TRBV28	TRBJ1-1
SARTGNEQY	TRBV20-1	TRBJ2-7
ASSQDGVDEQY	TRBV4-1	TRBJ2-7
ATSGTSSYTDTQY	TRBV24-1	TRBJ2-3
AWSVAHGGQPQH	TRBV30	TRBJ1-5
ASSLRQGANYGYT	TRBV7-6	TRBJ1-2
ASSVGLSAGSYNSPLH	TRBV9	TRBJ1-6
ATARDSYQPQH	TRBV10-3	TRBJ1-5
ASSPSSGGYNEQF	TRBV18	TRBJ2-1
ASSPQGYEKLF	TRBV18	TRBJ1-4
ASSPGQGGSIQY	TRBV7-2	TRBJ2-4
AWSGLWGNQY	TRBV30	TRBJ2-5
ASGPGQGWNEQF	TRBV12-5	TRBJ2-1
ASSPVTGTDFYSNQPQH	TRBV19	TRBJ1-5
ASSIGQGSTDTQY	TRBV19	TRBJ2-3
ASSLYRNTEAF	TRBV12-3/TRBV12-4	TRBJ1-1
ASSISTGGRGYGYT	TRBV19	TRBJ1-2
AQPTGDSNQPQH	TRBV6-5	TRBJ1-5
AWKAPRTARRVGYT	TRBV30	TRBJ1-2
ASSLGSPYEQY	TRBV5-1	TRBJ2-7
ASSSGLAGAGIQY	TRBV27	TRBJ2-4
ASSLQGTRTYNEQF	TRBV7-3	TRBJ2-1
ASSGQVGTEAF	TRBV18	TRBJ1-1
ASSPRKLSTDTQY	TRBV27	TRBJ2-3
ASSIDLLETQY	TRBV19	TRBJ2-5
ASSQASAGWSLRFGYT	TRBV4-2	TRBJ1-2
ASRQENSPLH	TRBV3-1/TRBV3-2	TRBJ1-6
ASSYSSSATHEQY	TRBV6-6	TRBJ2-7
ASRRPGLAKDEQF	TRBV6-4	TRBJ2-1
ASSSNRVYSYEQY	TRBV7-2	TRBJ2-7
ASSLGQATSGANVLT	TRBV18	TRBJ2-6
ASSLQPSGSYEQY	TRBV7-9	TRBJ2-7
ASSLEGVRGSYEQY	TRBV5-4	TRBJ2-7
ASSLVRGETEAF	TRBV7-6	TRBJ1-1